One and the same sample provided the 16 T cell receptor beta chains below, sequenced in a study of blood T cells in healthy people across ages. PCR was performed a second time for about 6 to 11 cycles using a sample-barcoded 5' primer and a J-beta primer mix. In TCRdb, the 5' RACE reads were re-called with MiXCR into one record per CDR3 protein. Of around 1.5 million distinct CDR3 sequences listed, around 59% are singletons. Sequenced input: blood. These receptors were taken from a man younger than 35 in good health.

This clonotype was observed a few times. V usage is TRBV12-5 and J usage is TRBJ2-7; 8 bases fit TRBD1. Looked up from germline, CDR1 is LGHNT and CDR2 is FRNRAP. This CDR3 is built from 16 residues. With 4 bases clipped from V and 0 bases from J, the junction kept 8 bases outside the gene matches. CDR3 nucleotide sequence: TGTGCTAGTGGTTGGCCCACGACAGGGGACTCCTACGAGCAGTACTTC. The encoded protein is CASGWPTTGDSYEQYF.

This clonotype has at least ten counts. The V and J genes are TRBV7-2 and TRBJ1-4; D ambiguous. Per germline, CDR1 SGHTA and CDR2 FQGNSA. The ends were cut back, 4 bases at V and 5 bases at J, with 5 bases in the middle. The CDR3 has 12 residues. CDR3 region: CASSSLNEKLFF. CDR3 in DNA: TGTGCCAGCAGCTCTTTAAATGAAAAACTGTTTTTT. Full variable domain (rest looked up from reference TRBV7-2 and TRBJ1-4): GAGVSQSPSNKVTEKGKDVELRCDPISGHTALYWYRQSLGQGLEFLIYFQGNSAPDKSGLPSDRFSAERTGGSVSTLTIQRTQQEDSAVYLCASSSLNEKLFFGSGTQLSVL.

V gene TRBV6-5 combines with J gene TRBJ2-3; TRBD1 aligns across 8 bases. J gave up 1 base and V 5 bases, and 8 bases lay outside the gene matches. Germline assignment: CDR1 MNHEY and CDR2 SVGAGI. CDR3 length equals 16 residues. DNA for the CDR3: TGTGCCAGCAGTAGACAGGGGACTTTAGGCACAGATACGCAGTATTTT. Its translation is CASSRQGTLGTDTQYF.

This clonotype appeared a few times. The chain links TRBV6-5 to TRBJ2-7, with 9 bases that match TRBD1. The trim removed 5 bases at V and 3 bases at J, leaving 8 bases unmatched. The germline V gene has CDR1 MNHEY and CDR2 SVGAGI. The CDR3 covers 15 residues. CDR3 amino acids: CASSQTGGSNYEQYF. The CDR3 region has the DNA TGTGCCAGCAGTCAAACAGGGGGCTCCAACTACGAGCAGTACTTC.

V gene TRBV6-2 or TRBV6-3 combines with J gene TRBJ2-1; D is unresolved. The CDR3 has 13 amino acids. The V gene lost 5 bases and the J gene lost 6 bases, with 11 bases spanning the gap. Germline values: CDR1 MNHEY, CDR2 SVGEGT. Here the CDR3 reads CASSLHSLNEQFF. In nucleotides, the CDR3 is TGTGCCAGCAGTCTACACAGTCTCAATGAGCAGTTCTTC.

J is TRBJ2-3 and V is TRBV20-1, with 8 bases lining up with TRBD2. The CDR3 is made up of 14 amino acids. In germline, CDR1 is DFQATT, CDR2 SNEGSKA (reference sequence). V dropped 0 bases and J dropped 5; count of bases not matched to a gene: 4. This CDR3 reads CSARDWSGGDTQYF. CDR3 DNA sequence: TGCAGTGCTAGAGATTGGAGCGGGGGAGATACGCAGTATTTT.

V gene TRBV20-1 combines with J gene TRBJ2-1, with TRBD1 matching 8 bases. This CDR3 is 15 amino acids long. V was pared by 0 bases and J by 3 bases, with 4 bases of the junction left unmatched. Germline values: CDR1 DFQATT, CDR2 SNEGSKA (reference sequence). The CDR3 here is CSARETGTGYNEQFF. The CDR3, as DNA: TGCAGTGCTAGAGAAACCGGGACAGGCTACAATGAGCAGTTCTTC.

Of note for this clonotype: The junction departs from the called germline gene at one end, perhaps through a read error. This chain uses TRBV14 with TRBJ2-3; D perhaps matches TRBD2 (6 bases). CDR1 and CDR2 from the germline V gene are SGHDN and FVKESK. CDR3 length: 14 residues. CDR3 residues: CASSKEGGTDTQYF. As DNA, the CDR3 is TGTGCCAGCAGCAAAGAGGGAGGTACAGATACGCAGTATTTT.

The chain uses TRBV6-5 and TRBJ2-5, with TRBD2 identical over 11 bases. CDR1 and CDR2 (germline): MNHEY, SVGAGI. V gave up 5 bases and J gave up 2 bases; unmatched junction bases: 13. The CDR3 runs 18 residues. The DNA of the CDR3 is TGTGCCAGCAGTCACCTGGGACTTAGCGGGGGGGCTCAAGAGACCCAGTACTTC. It yields the protein CASSHLGLSGGAQETQYF.

The chain recombines TRBV5-1 with TRBJ1-4, with TRBD1 matching 7 bases. Germline V lookup: CDR1 SGHRS, CDR2 YFSETQ. This CDR3 spans 15 amino acids. V dropped 3 bases and J dropped 7; count of bases not matched to a gene: 9. CDR3 sequence (DNA): TGCGCCAGCAGCTCGCTCACAGGGGTGGGTGAAAAACTGTTTTTT. As protein: CASSSLTGVGEKLFF.

The chain links TRBV6-2 or TRBV6-3 to TRBJ2-5; D uncertain. The CDR3 is 13 amino acids. Deletions cut 5 bases from V and 5 bases from J, with 12 bases between. The germline V gene encodes CDR1 MNHEY and CDR2 SVGEGT. The CDR3 here is CASSIGPRETQYF. The CDR3 nucleotides read TGTGCCAGCAGTATCGGACCCCGGGAGACCCAGTACTTC.

V and J are TRBV5-6 and TRBJ2-3, with D possibly being TRBD1 or TRBD2 (6 bases each). This CDR3 contains 16 residues. The germline gives CDR1 SGHDT, CDR2 YYEEEE. V was clipped by 0 bases and J by 1 base, with 12 bases between them. The chain's CDR3 is CASSLAWGAGTDTQYF. The CDR3 DNA follows: TGTGCCAGCAGCTTGGCCTGGGGGGCTGGCACAGATACGCAGTATTTT.

This sequence joins TRBV27 and TRBJ2-3; TRBD1 or TRBD2 may be the D gene (5 bases each). The CDR3 runs to 15 residues. Trimming pared 5 bases from V and 2 bases from J, leaving 14 bases between. Germline V gene lookup returns CDR1 MNHEY and CDR2 SMNVEV (reference sequence). CDR3 in amino acids: CASSPLLGDTDTQYF. The CDR3 coding sequence is TGTGCCAGCAGTCCCCTACTAGGGGACACAGATACGCAGTATTTT.

On this clonotype itself: A read error may produce the germline difference seen at one junction end. The chain is built from TRBV2 and TRBJ1-5; D may be TRBD1 (5 bases). Germline lookup yields CDR1 SNHLY and CDR2 FYNNEI. The CDR3 has 14 amino acids. The CDR3: CASSDRVWNQPRHF. CDR3 coding DNA: TGTGCCAGCAGTGACAGGGTGTGGAATCAGCCCCGGCATTTT.

The V call is TRBV25-1, the J call TRBJ1-4, with 7 bases lining up with TRBD1. After removal of 7 bases from V and 2 bases from J, the junction contained 7 bases not matched to a gene. The length of the CDR3 is 15 residues. CDR1 is MGHDK and CDR2 is SYGVNS in the germline V gene. CDR3 loop: CASTQTGETNEKLFF. The DNA of the CDR3 is TGTGCCAGCACTCAAACAGGGGAGACTAATGAAAAACTGTTTTTT.

V is TRBV7-9 and J is TRBJ2-4; 7 bases match TRBD2. The CDR3 length is 14 residues. CDR1 and CDR2 from the germline V gene are SEHNR and FQNEAQ (reference sequence). V was pared by 5 bases and J by 9 bases, with 10 bases of the junction left unmatched. The CDR3 nucleotides read TGTGCCAGCAGCCCCGTTGATGGGGAGGGCATTCAGTACTTC. Translating gives CASSPVDGEGIQYF.